The sequence of this TCR beta chain was determined in a study of T cell responses to AZD1222 COVID-19 vaccine. This CDR3 contains 15 residues. Trimming took off 0 bases at V and 3 bases at J, with 12 bases between the two ends. CDR1 and CDR2 (germline): LNHNV, YYDKDF (reference sequence). Clones were read by immunoSEQ multiplex PCR, and TCRdb kept only the in-frame ones, dropping some. The profile covers some 93,000 clones, with around 89% appearing a single time and over 10% taken by the ten largest. Study-wide results and caveats: Vaccine-associated CD4 TCRs ranged over spike, dominating at 160-218 and 743-854. Regions left unmutated in variants are reportedly the target of nearly half of spike-specific TCRs. Donors were chiefly white British, with a greater number of females, and clonal diversity was perhaps underestimated.

Both about-4-week and about-12-week second-dose recipients were combined. This clone is a singleton in its sample. Antigen specificity is unknown. The receptor's source is an adult who received the AZD1222 COVID-19 vaccine. The specimen was peripheral blood, collected 28 days after the second AZD1222 dose. The V gene is TRBV15, the J gene TRBJ2-7; D remains unclear. CDR3 in amino acids: CATSRDKIGDYEQYF. The DNA for the CDR3 is TGTGCCACCAGCAGAGATAAAATTGGCGACTACGAGCAGTACTTC.